This TCR beta chain was identified during a study of Ad26.COV2.S vaccination and SARS-CoV-2 variants. Whole-study findings and limits: Once vaccination had occurred, spike-specific CD8+ and CD4+ T cell responses reportedly showed substantial breadth. People who got the vaccine or the placebo had similar non-spike TCR breadth. Placebo recipients showed lower spike-specific TCR breadth than vaccinees. From the TCR breadth and depth analyses, total T cell responses may have been underestimated.

A remark on this clone: What it binds is not known.

Germline-derived CDR1 and CDR2 are MNHNS and SASEGT. Trimming took 3 bases from V and 9 from J, leaving 14 bases between them. The CDR3 totals 13 residues. Some clones are missing from TCRdb's copy, which holds only in-frame ones; the method was immunoSEQ multiplex PCR. The table shows 87,000 or so clones, with roughly 84% occurring only once. The chain combines TRBV6-1 with TRBJ1-2; D not certain. This clonotype was sampled from a human donor who had recovered from COVID-19. Sequenced here: peripheral blood, sampled after recovery from COVID-19. Here the CDR3 DNA reads TGTGCCAGCAGTGAGAACCGGGTGGGTAGCTACACCTTC. It specifies CASSENRVGSYTF.